This paragraph covers one T cell receptor (beta chain) sequence. Its antigen target is currently unknown. No base quality values were provided; no much bigger clone lies one nucleotide off. From V the trimming removes 5 bases and from J it removes 4 bases, while the gene matches leave 7 bases of the junction unaccounted for. Taken from the germline V gene, the CDR1 and CDR2 loops are SGHVS and FNYEAQ. The CDR3 runs 15 amino acids, cysteine and phenylalanine included. Left in the record is the CDR3 DNA by itself, 45 bases read in frame from the first base. The cohort comprised around 700 healthy bone marrow donors. At the time of sampling, all cohort members were nominally healthy, though unrecorded immune exposures were likely present. The donor was CMV seropositive and belonged to the group of more than 250 seropositive cohort members. Each donor provided a peripheral blood sample, and peripheral blood mononuclear cells were used for TCR beta sequencing. Genomic DNA extraction from the blood cell samples was performed with the Qiagen DNeasy Blood Extraction Kit.

This sample is part of a study of cytomegalovirus exposure and HLA in healthy donors (dated by TCRdb to 2017 to 2019). Regarding the research as a whole: An earlier analysis of approximately 640 of the donors reported more than 250 Gb of sequence data and 100 million to 140 million unique TCR beta sequences from roughly 200 million T cells. The study aimed to test whether signatures of past pathogen exposure could be identified by cataloging public T cell receptors. Typing coverage differed by locus: A, B, C, DRB1 and DQB1 were typed in roughly 620-640 donors, DQA1 in about 500, DPA1 in 600 to 610, and DPB1 in 450 to 490. The study profiled the T cell repertoires of under 850 subjects by immunosequencing and related them to cytomegalovirus serostatus. Because of strong linkage in the cohort, a few DR-DQ haplotypes were treated as single units for association and clustering. To predict cytomegalovirus infection status, the study brought together high-throughput TCR immunosequencing, statistical association of individual TCRs with disease status, and machine learning. Rather than drawing on any new phenotypic data, the later analysis identified candidate immune exposures from TCR beta sequences and the way those sequences occurred across donors. Besides the first cohort of 500 to 700 subjects, a separate validation cohort made up of over 100 different subjects was used. Every repertoire in the discovery cohort had been generated on one and the same sequencing platform. Of the 300 to 450 genotyped donors, 81% fell in the genetic ancestry cluster associated with self-reported Caucasian donors. Both class I and class II loci were covered by HLA typing, at four-digit resolution. An early release covering approximately 600 HLA-typed donors comprised 250 to 350 gigabases of sequencing data and around 86 million unique TCR sequences. A later analysis re-examined previously published TCR beta repertoires from several hundred donors and added high-resolution HLA genotyping to investigate patterns of TCR occurrence. Donor age, sex, ethnicity and CMV serostatus were compiled alongside the repertoire data. In an earlier analysis of several hundred of the donors, high-throughput TCR beta sequencing was used to judge whether each TCR beta V gene segment behaved as functional or pseudogenic. Across approximately 420 genotyped donors of the cohort, an average of about 250,000 unique TCR beta nucleotide sequences per donor were sequenced, and approximately 19% of those sequences were non-productive. A later genetic analysis took genome-wide SNP genotypes for about three fifths of the 666 donors and used that subset as a discovery cohort.

Library prep was done by the immunoSEQ multiplex PCR assay. The multiplex PCR relied on a mix of 60 forward primers for TCR Vbeta segments and 13 reverse primers for TCR Jbeta segments. A multiplex PCR assay on genomic DNA amplified the CDR3 region of rearranged TCR beta genes. On the Illumina HiSeq System, the amplified TCR beta libraries were sequenced as 87-base-pair reads. The original methods were these. A later analysis tallied 70 million to 100 million unique TCR beta chains across the 700 or so repertoires, and about 12 million of those chains were shared by two or more donors. To remove PCR and sequencing errors, raw reads were error-corrected and collapsed into unique sequences using a nearest-neighbor algorithm that merged closely related sequences. Alignment of CDR3 sequences to IMGT reference sequences was used to assign V, D and J gene segments. Each retained sequence needed at least a six-nucleotide match to both a V gene segment and a J gene segment. A rearrangement counted as productive if the CDR3 had no stop codons and remained in frame with V and J, and every other rearrangement counted as non-productive. Following IMGT convention, CDR3 was defined as the stretch from the second conserved V-encoded cysteine up to the conserved J-encoded phenylalanine. The earlier analysis of about 640 of the donors excluded any sequence lacking an unambiguous match to a single V gene segment. In an earlier analysis of several hundred of the donors, V segments were called functional above 56.7% productive rearrangements and were called segregating when the between-donor standard deviation exceeded 5%. A statistical classification framework was developed to diagnose cytomegalovirus status using the catalog of TCR beta chain sequences. In a later analysis, V and J genes were assigned by comparing TCR nucleotide sequences against IMGT/GENE-DB human TR gene sequences. Using the TCRdist pipeline, a later analysis assigned CDR3 sequences along with most-parsimonious VDJ recombination scenarios. In a later analysis, every TCR beta chain was defined by the combination of its CDR3 amino acid sequence and its V-gene family, and reads without a unique V-gene family were dropped. To address suspected cross-contamination and a sequencing artifact, a later analysis removed 592 highly shared, low-generation-probability nucleotide sequences. A later analysis calculated a clonal expansion index for each public chain from normalized within-repertoire ranks of inferred template counts. A later analysis computed generation probabilities with a VDJ recombination model fitted to out-of-frame rearrangements, and checked the results against IGoR. Hypergeometric tests were used in a later analysis to score TCR-TCR, TCR-HLA and TCR-CMV co-occurrence, with a repertoire-size bias correction applied to the TCR pairs. To estimate false discovery rates, a later analysis permuted the HLA or CMV assignments 20 times. In a later analysis, co-occurring TCRs were grouped with DBSCAN, and TCRdist sequence similarity was added when clustering was performed within HLA-allele-positive subsets. Co-occurrence clustering excluded repertoires with fewer than 30,000 or more than 120,000 public chains, plus five with anomalous nucleotide sharing. This immuneACCESS table, as held by TCRdb, lists in-frame sequences with V and J called but not all clones. Of the missing ones, under half trace to an unresolved V gene in checked studies; the others have no known cause. That table supplies the V and J calls and clone size; D and trimming were determined from the DNA. The sample contains approximately 110,000 clones, approximately 70% of them found a single time. Around 9.9% of the sample is in the top ten clones.

Broader findings and caveats from the paper: Because the 87-base-pair reads could not distinguish some IMGT-functional V segments, including TRBV6-2 and TRBV6-3, those segments were excluded. The sequencing pipeline was judged likely to have produced a cluster of highly shared sequence variants as a technical artifact. At a false discovery rate of 0.05, a later analysis linked about 16,000 TCR beta sequences to specific HLA alleles. The study gave a list of 150 to 200 TCR beta chains associated with cytomegalovirus. The earlier analysis of 450 to 700 of the donors excluded 15 to 20 rarely observed V segments, including chromosome 9 orphons, because counts were too low. When HLA alleles, especially DR and DQ, strongly co-occurred, attributing TCR associations to individual alleles was difficult. A further reported finding was that TCR beta sequences accurately predicted the HLA-A and HLA-B alleles for most subjects in the first cohort. In a later analysis, HLA-associated TCR beta chains showed more clonal expansion and lower generation probabilities than non-associated chains that were equally common. Because some donors lacked HLA typing at each locus, the association tests relied only on the typed subset. In a later genetic analysis, a missense DCLRE1C variant was associated with V-gene and J-gene trimming of TCR beta chains, and the association was replicated in an independent cohort. For the cohort, immune exposure information was limited to CMV serostatus. It was suggested by the authors that the approach could potentially be generalized to other disease states and immunological phenotypes. Only TCR beta chains were sequenced in this cohort, and the absence of alpha or paired-chain data limited detectable features. The classifier was reported to diagnose cytomegalovirus status with high specificity and sensitivity in both the original cohort and the validation cohort. An earlier analysis of 587 of the donors showed that most TCR beta V segments appeared in productive rearrangements either about 87% or about 30% of the time, which broadly matched IMGT annotations. Across donors, most TCR sequences were observed very rarely, whereas some public TCRs were present in many individuals. Compared with the approximately 710-donor mean, donors in an Asian-associated ancestry cluster had fewer N-insertions in productive TCRs, according to a later genetic analysis. Several of the top co-occurrence clusters appeared to be linked to parvovirus B19, influenza, CMV and Epstein-Barr virus, according to a later analysis. A few of the identified cytomegalovirus-associated TCR beta chains were confirmed in vitro to be specific for cytomegalovirus antigens. According to a later analysis, most CMV-associated TCR beta chains appeared to be HLA-restricted, and the HLA associations seemed to be driven largely by CMV exposure. The presence/absence analyses assumed that sequencing depth was roughly uniform across donors, and that assumption may not be true. Correlated functional status among segregating V segments might reflect linkage disequilibrium, but an unknown experimental factor could not be ruled out. According to a later analysis, TCR association rates differed among HLA loci, with DRB1 alleles showing the most associated TCRs and HLA-C alleles showing the fewest.

The receptor chain draws on TRBV7-6 and TRBJ2-3; the central 9 bases match TRBD1. Sequenced material: PBMCs. This receptor was obtained from a middle-aged man in good health and CMV-seropositive. The bases are TGTGCCAGCAGCCCACAGGGGGCTATCGCAGATACGCAGTATTTT. Its coded protein is CASSPQGAIADTQYF.